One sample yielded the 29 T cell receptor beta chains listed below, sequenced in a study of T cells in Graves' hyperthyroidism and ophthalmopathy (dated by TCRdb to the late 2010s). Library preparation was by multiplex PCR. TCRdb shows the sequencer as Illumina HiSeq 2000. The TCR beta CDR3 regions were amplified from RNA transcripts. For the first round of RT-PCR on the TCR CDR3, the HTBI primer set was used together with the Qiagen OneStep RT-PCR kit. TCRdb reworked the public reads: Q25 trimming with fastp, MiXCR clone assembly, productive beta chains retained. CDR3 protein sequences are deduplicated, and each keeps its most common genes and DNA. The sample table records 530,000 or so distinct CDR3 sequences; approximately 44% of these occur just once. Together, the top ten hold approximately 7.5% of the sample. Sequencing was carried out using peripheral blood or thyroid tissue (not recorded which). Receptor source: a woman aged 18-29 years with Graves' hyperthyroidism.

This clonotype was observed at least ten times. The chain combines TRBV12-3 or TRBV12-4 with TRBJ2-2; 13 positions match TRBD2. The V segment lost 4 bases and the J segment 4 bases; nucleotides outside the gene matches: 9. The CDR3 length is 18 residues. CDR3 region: CASSWGGLAGVVTGELFF. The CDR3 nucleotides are TGTGCCAGCAGTTGGGGCGGACTAGCGGGAGTGGTCACCGGGGAGCTGTTTTTT.

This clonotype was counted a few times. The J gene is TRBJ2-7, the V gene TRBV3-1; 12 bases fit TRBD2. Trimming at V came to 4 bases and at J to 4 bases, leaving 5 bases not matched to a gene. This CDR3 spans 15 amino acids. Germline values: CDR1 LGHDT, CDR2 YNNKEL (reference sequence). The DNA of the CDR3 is TGTGCCAGCAGCCCCGGACTAGCGGGATGGTACGAGCAGTACTTC. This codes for CASSPGLAGWYEQYF.

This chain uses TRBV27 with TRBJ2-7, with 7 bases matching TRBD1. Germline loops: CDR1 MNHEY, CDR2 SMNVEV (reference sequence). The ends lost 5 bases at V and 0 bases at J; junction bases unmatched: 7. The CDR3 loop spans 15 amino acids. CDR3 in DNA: TGTGCCAGCAGTATCGGACAGGATAGCTCCTACGAGCAGTACTTC. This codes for CASSIGQDSSYEQYF.

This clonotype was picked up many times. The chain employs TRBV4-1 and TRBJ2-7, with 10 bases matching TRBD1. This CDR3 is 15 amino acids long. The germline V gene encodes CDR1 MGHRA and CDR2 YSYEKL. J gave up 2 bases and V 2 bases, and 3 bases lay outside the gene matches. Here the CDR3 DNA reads TGCGCCAGCAGCCAATCGGGACAGGGGACCTACGAGCAGTACTTC. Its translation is CASSQSGQGTYEQYF.

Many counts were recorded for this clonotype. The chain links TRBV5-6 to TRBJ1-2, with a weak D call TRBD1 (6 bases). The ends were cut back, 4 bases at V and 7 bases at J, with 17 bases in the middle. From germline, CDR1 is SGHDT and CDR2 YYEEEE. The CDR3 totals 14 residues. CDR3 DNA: TGTGCCAGCAGCGCTCCACAGGGTTACAGTGGCTACACCTTC. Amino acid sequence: CASSAPQGYSGYTF.

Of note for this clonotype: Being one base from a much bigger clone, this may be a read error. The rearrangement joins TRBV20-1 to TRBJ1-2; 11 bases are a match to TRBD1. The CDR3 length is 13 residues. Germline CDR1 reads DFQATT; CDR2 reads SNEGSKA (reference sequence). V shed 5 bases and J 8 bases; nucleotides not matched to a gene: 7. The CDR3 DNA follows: TGCAGTGCTGGGGACAGGGGGTCTCAGGGCTACACCTTC. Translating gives CSAGDRGSQGYTF.

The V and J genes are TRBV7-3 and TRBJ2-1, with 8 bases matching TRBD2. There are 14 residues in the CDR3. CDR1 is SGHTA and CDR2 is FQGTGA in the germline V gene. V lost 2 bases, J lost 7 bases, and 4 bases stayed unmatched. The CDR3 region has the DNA TGTGCCAGCAGCTTAGGTCGGGGGGGGAATGAGCAGTTCTTC. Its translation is CASSLGRGGNEQFF.

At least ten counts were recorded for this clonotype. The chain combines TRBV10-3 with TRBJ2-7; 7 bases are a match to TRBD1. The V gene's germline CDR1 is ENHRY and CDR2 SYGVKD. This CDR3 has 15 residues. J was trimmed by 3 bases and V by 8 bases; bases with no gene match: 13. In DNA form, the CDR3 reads TGTGCCATCTCTAGACAGGGAAAGATTGGCTACGAGCAGTACTTC. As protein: CAISRQGKIGYEQYF.

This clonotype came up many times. The DNA of the CDR3 is TGTGCCAGCGCGGCGGACGGGAGAAACACTGAAGCTTTCTTT. This gives the protein CASAADGRNTEAFF. This chain links TRBV7-8 with TRBJ1-1; D gene ambiguous. In germline, CDR1 is SGHVS, CDR2 FQNEAQ. The V and J ends lost 8 bases and 2 bases respectively, with 15 bases between them. This CDR3 spans 14 amino acids.

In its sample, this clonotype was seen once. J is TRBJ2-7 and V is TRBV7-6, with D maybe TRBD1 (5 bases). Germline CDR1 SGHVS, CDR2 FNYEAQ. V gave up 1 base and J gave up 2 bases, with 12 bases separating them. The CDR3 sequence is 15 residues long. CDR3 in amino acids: CASSLGAGMAYEQYF. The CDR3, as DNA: TGTGCCAGCAGCTTAGGGGCAGGGATGGCCTACGAGCAGTACTTC.

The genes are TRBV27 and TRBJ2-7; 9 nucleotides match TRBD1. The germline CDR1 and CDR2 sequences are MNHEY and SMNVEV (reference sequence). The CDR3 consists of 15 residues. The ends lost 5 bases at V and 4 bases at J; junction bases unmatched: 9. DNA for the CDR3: TGTGCCAGCAGTGCCAGCGGGACAGGGTGGTACGAGCAGTACTTC. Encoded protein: CASSASGTGWYEQYF.

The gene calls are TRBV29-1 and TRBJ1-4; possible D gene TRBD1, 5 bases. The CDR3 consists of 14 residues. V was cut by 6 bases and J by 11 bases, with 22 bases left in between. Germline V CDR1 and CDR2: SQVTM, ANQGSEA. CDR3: CSVSGLDTSGKLFF. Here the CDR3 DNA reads TGCAGCGTCTCGGGACTTGACACGTCTGGGAAACTGTTTTTT.

The CDR3 loop is CASSPFPRVKITEAFF. For the CDR3, the DNA is TGTGCCAGCAGCCCCTTTCCTAGAGTGAAAATCACTGAAGCTTTCTTT. The chain joins TRBV7-3 to TRBJ1-1, with D hard to call. In germline, CDR1 is SGHTA, CDR2 FQGTGA. The CDR3 spans 16 residues. The germline V and J ends were trimmed by 5 bases and 4 bases, with 20 bases remaining between them.

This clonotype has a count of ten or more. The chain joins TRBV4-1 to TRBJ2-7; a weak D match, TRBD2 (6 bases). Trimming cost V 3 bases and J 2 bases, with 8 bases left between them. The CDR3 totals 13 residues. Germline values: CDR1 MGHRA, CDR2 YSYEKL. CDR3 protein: CASSQDYPYEQYF. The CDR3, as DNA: TGCGCCAGCAGCCAGGACTATCCCTACGAGCAGTACTTC.

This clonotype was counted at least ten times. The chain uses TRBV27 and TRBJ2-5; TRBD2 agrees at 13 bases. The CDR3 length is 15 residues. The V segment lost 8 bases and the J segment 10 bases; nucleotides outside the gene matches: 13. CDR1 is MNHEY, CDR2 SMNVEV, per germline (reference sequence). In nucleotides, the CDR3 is TGTGCCAGCGCCACAGGACTAGCGGGAGAAAGGGACCAGTACTTC. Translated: CASATGLAGERDQYF.

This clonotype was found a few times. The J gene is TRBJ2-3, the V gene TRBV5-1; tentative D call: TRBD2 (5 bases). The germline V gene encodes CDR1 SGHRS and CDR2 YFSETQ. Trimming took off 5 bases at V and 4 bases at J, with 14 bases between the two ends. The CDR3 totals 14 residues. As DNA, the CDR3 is TGCGCCAGCAGTCCCGGAGGAGGCTCAGATACGCAGTATTTT. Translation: CASSPGGGSDTQYF.

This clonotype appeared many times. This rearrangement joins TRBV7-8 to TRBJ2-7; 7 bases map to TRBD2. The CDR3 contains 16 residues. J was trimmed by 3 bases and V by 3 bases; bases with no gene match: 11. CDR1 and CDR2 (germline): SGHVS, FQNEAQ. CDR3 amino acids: CASSFNGAGVGYEQYF. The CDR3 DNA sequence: TGTGCCAGCAGCTTCAACGGGGCGGGAGTGGGCTACGAGCAGTACTTC.

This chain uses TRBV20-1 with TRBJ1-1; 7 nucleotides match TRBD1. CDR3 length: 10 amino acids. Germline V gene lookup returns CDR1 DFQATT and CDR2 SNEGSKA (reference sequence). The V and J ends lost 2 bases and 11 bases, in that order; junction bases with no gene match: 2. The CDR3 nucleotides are TGCAGTGCTAGATCGACAGGGGCTTTCTTT. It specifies CSARSTGAFF.

CDR3 in amino acids: CANTAGEDSPLHF. Here the CDR3 DNA reads TGTGCCAACACGGCGGGGGAGGACTCACCCCTCCACTTT. The rearrangement uses TRBV2 and TRBJ1-6, with TRBD1 as a possible D gene (5 bases). The V and J ends lost 10 bases and 10 bases respectively, with 17 bases between them. CDR3 length: 13 amino acids. Germline values: CDR1 SNHLY, CDR2 FYNNEI.

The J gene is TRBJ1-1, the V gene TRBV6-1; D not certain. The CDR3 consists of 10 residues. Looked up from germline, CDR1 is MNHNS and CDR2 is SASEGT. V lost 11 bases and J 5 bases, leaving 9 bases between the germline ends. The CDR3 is CAAWETEAFF. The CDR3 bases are TGTGCCGCGTGGGAGACTGAAGCTTTCTTT.

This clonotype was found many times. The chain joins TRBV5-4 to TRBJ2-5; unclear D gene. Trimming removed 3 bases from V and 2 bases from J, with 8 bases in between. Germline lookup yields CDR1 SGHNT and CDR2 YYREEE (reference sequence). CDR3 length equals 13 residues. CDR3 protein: CASSSETQETQYF. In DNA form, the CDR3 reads TGTGCCAGCAGCTCAGAAACACAAGAGACCCAGTACTTC. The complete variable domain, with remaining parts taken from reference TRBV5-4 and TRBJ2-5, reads ETGVTQSPTHLIKTRGQQVTLRCSSQSGHNTVSWYQQALGQGPQFIFQYYREEENGRGNFPPRFSGLQFPNYSSELNVNALELDDSALYLCASSSETQETQYFGPGTRLLVL.

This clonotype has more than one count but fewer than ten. Written as DNA, the CDR3 is TGTGCCACCAGCAGAAGGTGGAATGAGCAGTACTTC. This codes for CATSRRWNEQYF. The chain couples TRBV15 to TRBJ2-7; D ambiguous. This CDR3 region has 12 residues. V lost 2 bases, J lost 7 bases, and 9 bases lay in between. CDR1 is LNHNV, CDR2 YYDKDF, per germline (reference sequence).

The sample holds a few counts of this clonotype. The chain's CDR3 is CASSSSGKTTDTQYF. As DNA, the CDR3 is TGCGCCAGCAGCTCCAGCGGGAAAACCACAGATACGCAGTATTTT. V and J are TRBV5-1 and TRBJ2-3, with TRBD2 identical over 7 bases. Germline V gene data show CDR1 as SGHRS and CDR2 as YFSETQ. This CDR3 contains 15 residues. With V trimmed by 3 bases and J by 2 bases, 6 bases remained unmatched. The entire variable domain, with the rest obtained from reference TRBV5-1 and TRBJ2-3, is as follows: KAGVTQTPRYLIKTRGQQVTLSCSPISGHRSVSWYQQTPGQGLQFLFEYFSETQRNKGNFPGRFSGRQFSNSRSEMNVSTLELGDSALYLCASSSSGKTTDTQYFGPGTRLTVL.

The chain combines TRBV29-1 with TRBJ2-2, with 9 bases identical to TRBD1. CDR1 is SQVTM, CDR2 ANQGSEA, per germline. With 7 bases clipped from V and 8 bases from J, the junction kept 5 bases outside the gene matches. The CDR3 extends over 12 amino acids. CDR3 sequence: CSAPGQGGELFF. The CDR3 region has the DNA TGCAGCGCACCGGGACAGGGAGGGGAGCTGTTTTTT.

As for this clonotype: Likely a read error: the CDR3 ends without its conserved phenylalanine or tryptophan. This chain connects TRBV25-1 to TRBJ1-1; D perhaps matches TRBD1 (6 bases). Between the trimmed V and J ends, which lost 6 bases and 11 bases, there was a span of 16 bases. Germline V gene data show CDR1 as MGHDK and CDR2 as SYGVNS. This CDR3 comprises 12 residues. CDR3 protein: CASSLEGGGAFL. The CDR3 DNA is TGTGCCAGCAGCTTGGAGGGCGGGGGCGCTTTCCTT.

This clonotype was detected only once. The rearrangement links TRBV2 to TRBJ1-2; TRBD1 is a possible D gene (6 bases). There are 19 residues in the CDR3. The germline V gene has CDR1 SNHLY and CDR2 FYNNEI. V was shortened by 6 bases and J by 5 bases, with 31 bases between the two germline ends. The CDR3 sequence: CASRLLESQVEQGRYGYTF. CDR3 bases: TGTGCCAGCAGGTTATTGGAAAGCCAAGTCGAGCAGGGGAGATATGGCTACACCTTC.

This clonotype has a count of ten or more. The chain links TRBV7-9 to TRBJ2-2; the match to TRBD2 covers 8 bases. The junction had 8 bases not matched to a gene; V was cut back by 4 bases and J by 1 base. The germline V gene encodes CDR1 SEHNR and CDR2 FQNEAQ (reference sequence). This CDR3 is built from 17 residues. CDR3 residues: CASSSFGGAVNTGELFF. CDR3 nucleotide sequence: TGTGCCAGCAGCTCCTTCGGGGGGGCAGTGAACACCGGGGAGCTGTTTTTT.

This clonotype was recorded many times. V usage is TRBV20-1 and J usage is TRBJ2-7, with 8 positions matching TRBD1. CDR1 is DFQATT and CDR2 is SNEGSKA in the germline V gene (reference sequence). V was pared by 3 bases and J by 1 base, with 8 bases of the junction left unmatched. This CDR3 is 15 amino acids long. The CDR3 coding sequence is TGCAGTGCTAGGCCCGGGACAGGTCGATCCTACGAGCAGTACTTC. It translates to CSARPGTGRSYEQYF.

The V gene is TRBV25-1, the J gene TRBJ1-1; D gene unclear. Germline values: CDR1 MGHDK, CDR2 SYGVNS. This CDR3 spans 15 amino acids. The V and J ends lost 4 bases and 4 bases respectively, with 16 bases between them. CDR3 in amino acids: CASSGVHSLGTEAFF. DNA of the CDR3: TGTGCCAGCAGTGGGGTCCACAGCTTAGGCACTGAAGCTTTCTTT.